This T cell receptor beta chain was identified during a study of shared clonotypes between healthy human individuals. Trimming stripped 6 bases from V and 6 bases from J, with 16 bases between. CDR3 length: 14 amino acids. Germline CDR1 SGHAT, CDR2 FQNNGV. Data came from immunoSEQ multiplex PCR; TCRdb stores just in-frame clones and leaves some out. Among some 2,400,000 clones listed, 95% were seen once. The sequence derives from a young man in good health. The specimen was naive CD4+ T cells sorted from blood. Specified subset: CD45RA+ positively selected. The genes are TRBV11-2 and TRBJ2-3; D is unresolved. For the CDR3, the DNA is TGTGCCAGCAGTGTAAGAGGCCTAACGGATACGCAGTATTTT. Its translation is CASSVRGLTDTQYF.